This T cell receptor beta chain derives from a study of cytomegalovirus exposure and HLA in healthy donors. At the level of the study: Findings of an earlier analysis included more than 90 million unique TCR beta sequences from roughly 200 million T cells. Within an early data release were tens of millions of unique TCRs drawn from HLA-typed donors.

Regarding this clone: Its antigen is still unknown.

Study-wide results and caveats: An apparent linkage of common viral pathogens to several of the most significant clusters emerged in a later analysis. The analysis excluded some indistinguishable V segments, including TRBV6-2 and TRBV6-3.

Germline V gives CDR1 SGDLS, CDR2 YYNGEE. The junction had 6 bases not matched to a gene; V was cut back by 0 bases and J by 5 bases. This CDR3 is 15 amino acids long. The PCR employed 60 Vbeta primers together with 13 Jbeta primers. Assay used: immunoSEQ multiplex PCR; TCRdb lists only in-frame clones, some missing. The sample yields about 120,000 clones, roughly 77% seen once. This receptor was taken from a man between 50 and 59 years old in good health and CMV-seropositive. The chain links TRBV9 to TRBJ2-5; 8 bases align to TRBD1. The specimen was PBMCs. The CDR3 loop reads CASSVGTGQSETQYF. As DNA, the CDR3 is TGTGCCAGCAGCGTAGGGACAGGGCAGTCGGAGACCCAGTACTTC.